This T cell receptor (beta chain) stems from a study of CD4 T cells in relation to SARS-CoV-2 and coronaviruses. Notes on the study in general: SARS-CoV-2-driven expansion was significantly weaker in crossreactive than monoreactive clones.

Data came from immunoSEQ multiplex PCR; TCRdb stores just in-frame clones and leaves some out. The sample has around 20,000 clones, 60% to 80% seen once. CD4+ T cells from unexposed donors were obtained before the COVID-19 pandemic (2011-2018). Isolation of CD4+ T cells took place after less than 13 days in culture. On days 3 and 7, cultures got half fresh IL-2 medium. Concerning this clone: Its antigen is still unknown.

V dropped 6 bases and J dropped 11 bases, with 16 bases sitting between them. The CDR3 covers 11 residues. Germline V gene lookup returns CDR1 DFQATT and CDR2 SNEGSKA (reference sequence). Sequenced input: CD4+ T cells from PBMCs, cultured in vitro. The V and J genes are TRBV20-1 and TRBJ1-1, with D possibly TRBD1 on 6 matching bases. The sequence was obtained from a human donor in good health. For the CDR3, the DNA is TGCAGTGCCGGTATCAGGGGAATGGCTTTCTTT. Its translation: CSAGIRGMAFF.